This entry is about one T cell receptor (beta chain). Germline CDR1 is MDHEN and CDR2 is SYDVKM. This CDR3 contains 13 residues. The sample comes from a study of monozygotic twins with inflammatory bowel disease. TCRdb re-called the 5' RACE reads; every CDR3 protein appears as one record, without DNA. Its table records roughly 100,000 distinct CDR3 sequences. This TCR came from a human donor with ulcerative colitis or Crohn's disease, or a healthy co-twin of an affected twin (not recorded which). V and J are TRBV28 and TRBJ1-2; TCRdb calls TRBD1, which cannot be checked without DNA. The sequenced material came from blood. The CDR3 spells CASRDGGGYGYTF.